Below are 3 T cell receptor beta chains sequenced from a single sample in a study of blood T cell repertoires in COVID-19. TCRdb's table, derived via immunoSEQ multiplex PCR, lists solely in-frame clones and lacks some. The sample contains around 430,000 clones, 88% of which appear only once. Sequencing input: peripheral blood. Every receptor here comes from a woman between 45 and 65 years old with COVID-19, enrolled during active disease.

This chain uses TRBV7-6 with TRBJ2-2; D is unclear. The CDR3 runs to 13 residues. Trimming cost V 5 bases and J 3 bases, with 7 bases left between them. CDR1 SGHVS and CDR2 FNYEAQ come from the germline V gene. For the CDR3, the DNA is TGTGCCAGCAGCCCCACAGACACCGGGGAGCTGTTTTTT. It encodes CASSPTDTGELFF. The variable domain in full, completed from reference TRBV7-6 and TRBJ2-2, reads GAGVSQSPRYKVTKRGQDVALRCDPISGHVSLYWYRQALGQGPEFLTYFNYEAQQDKSGLPNDRFSAERPEGSISTLTIQRTEQRDSAMYRCASSPTDTGELFFGEGSRLTVL.

This clone was counted a single time. The rearrangement uses TRBV9 and TRBJ1-2; no reliable D call. Germline CDR1 is SGDLS and CDR2 is YYNGEE. The V and J ends lost 4 bases and 3 bases respectively, with 19 bases between them. This CDR3 comprises 16 residues. CDR3 region: CASSPQTGGVDYGYTF. DNA for the CDR3: TGTGCCAGCAGCCCCCAGACGGGCGGGGTAGACTATGGCTACACCTTC.

Comments on this clone: Other nucleotide sequences in the sample specify the same CDR3. The rearrangement links TRBV11-3 to TRBJ2-3; tentative D call: TRBD2 (6 bases). V lost 1 base to trimming and J lost 4 bases, with 6 bases between them. Per germline, CDR1 SGHNT and CDR2 YENEEA. This CDR3 spans 13 amino acids. The CDR3 reads CASSLGGADTQYF. CDR3 nucleotide sequence: TGTGCCAGCAGCTTAGGGGGGGCAGATACGCAGTATTTT. Full variable domain (missing parts from reference TRBV11-3 and TRBJ2-3): EAGVVQSPRYKIIEKKQPVAFWCNPISGHNTLYWYLQNLGQGPELLIRYENEEAVDDSQLPKDRFSAERLKGVDSTLKIQPAELGDSAVYLCASSLGGADTQYFGPGTRLTVL.